This T cell receptor beta chain was captured by sequencing in a study of blood T cell repertoires in COVID-19. Across the whole study: Spain, Italy and the United States supplied samples that represented acute and convalescent COVID-19. Sources were T cells, B-cell-depleted T cells, or PBMCs; the material itself was cDNA or gDNA.

Authors' processing steps: Quantification of nucleated cells was approximated via reference gene primer amplification. Generated by immunoSEQ multiplex PCR, the TCRdb table keeps only in-frame clones and is missing some. V, J and clone size are taken as reported in that table, and D and trimming were inferred from the DNA itself. The sample shows under 300,000 clones, 86% of them seen only once. CDR1 is SGHNT, CDR2 YENEEA, per germline. The CDR3 is 15 amino acids. V gave up 1 base and J gave up 4 bases, with 10 bases separating them. The V gene is TRBV11-3, the J gene TRBJ1-4; the D is unclear. This clonotype was obtained from a man in his sixties with acute or convalescent COVID-19. Sequencing was carried out using peripheral blood. The CDR3 here is CASSLADTYNEKLFF. For the CDR3, the DNA is TGTGCCAGCAGCTTAGCTGACACCTATAATGAAAAACTGTTTTTT.